What follows is one T cell receptor (beta chain) and its context. These data belong to a study of T cell repertoires in aging, cancer and after chemotherapy. The CDR3 length is 16 residues. From germline, CDR1 is LNHDA and CDR2 SQIVND (reference sequence). Trimming took off 5 bases at V and 0 bases at J, with 13 bases between the two ends. Amplification of TCR beta used genomic DNA extracted from peripheral blood. Rearranged V-D-J TRB sequences were amplified with a mixed TRB-A/B primer pool. TCRdb re-derived calls from the multiplex PCR reads in MiXCR, one entry per CDR3 protein. The sample includes about 2,500 distinct CDR3 sequences, roughly a third seen only once; the top ten take about 28%.

The receptor was derived from a human donor with a solid tumor. V usage is TRBV19 and J usage is TRBJ1-4; D may be TRBD1 (5 bases). The sample consisted of blood. CDR3 amino acids: CASSFRDSSTNEKLFF. DNA for the CDR3: TGTGCCAGTAGTTTCCGGGACTCGTCAACTAATGAAAAACTGTTTTTT.